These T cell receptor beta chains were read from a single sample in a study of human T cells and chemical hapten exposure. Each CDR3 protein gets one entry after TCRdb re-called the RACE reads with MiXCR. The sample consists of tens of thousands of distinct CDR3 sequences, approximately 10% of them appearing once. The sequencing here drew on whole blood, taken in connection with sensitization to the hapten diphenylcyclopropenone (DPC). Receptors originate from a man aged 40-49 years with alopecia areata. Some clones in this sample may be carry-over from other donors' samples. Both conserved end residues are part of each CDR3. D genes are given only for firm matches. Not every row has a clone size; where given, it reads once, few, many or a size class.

CDR3: CSARGLAGVYEQYF
DNA: TGCAGTGCTAGAGGTTTAGCGGGAGTTTACGAGCAGTACTTC
size: few
D: TRBD2
V: TRBV20-1
J: TRBJ2-7

CDR3: CASSLGTKETQYF
DNA: TGTGCCAGCAGCTTAGGGACTAAAGAGACCCAGTACTTC
size: many
D: TRBD2
V: TRBV7-3
J: TRBJ2-5

CDR3: CSATLGWEETQYF
DNA: TGCAGTGCTACCTTGGGGTGGGAGGAGACCCAGTACTTC
size: few
D: -
V: TRBV20-1
J: TRBJ2-5

CDR3: CASSSGRGDTQYF
DNA: TGTGCCAGCAGCTCCGGACGGGGAGATACGCAGTATTTT
size: many
D: -
V: TRBV7-3
J: TRBJ2-3

CDR3: CASSRGRFQETQYF
DNA: TGTGCCAGCAGCCGTGGACGGTTCCAAGAGACCCAGTACTTC
size: few
D: -
V: TRBV3-1
J: TRBJ2-5

CDR3: CASSYTGLAGVEQYF
DNA: TGTGCCAGCAGTTACACTGGACTAGCGGGAGTCGAGCAGTACTTC
size: many
D: TRBD2
V: TRBV6-2/TRBV6-3
J: TRBJ2-7

CDR3: CASSLGQVPYEQYF
DNA: TGTGCCAGCAGCTTAGGACAAGTGCCCTACGAGCAGTACTTC
size: few
D: -
V: TRBV11-1
J: TRBJ2-7

CDR3: CASSYVYEQYF
DNA: TGTGCCAGCAGTTATGTTTACGAGCAGTACTTC
size: -
D: -
V: TRBV6-2/TRBV6-3
J: TRBJ2-7

CDR3: CASSSDASGGSETQYF
DNA: TGCGCCAGCAGCTCGGATGCTAGCGGGGGAAGCGAGACCCAGTACTTC
size: many
D: TRBD2
V: TRBV5-1
J: TRBJ2-5

CDR3: CASSLSGRPQETQYF
DNA: TGTGCCAGCAGTTTAAGCGGGAGGCCCCAAGAGACCCAGTACTTC
size: many
D: TRBD2
V: TRBV28
J: TRBJ2-5

CDR3: CASSPGTQNTGELFF
DNA: TGTGCCAGCTCACCAGGGACACAGAACACCGGGGAGCTGTTTTTT
size: many
D: -
V: TRBV18
J: TRBJ2-2

CDR3: CASSSGLAGDPSTDTQYF
DNA: TGTGCCAGCAGCTCGGGACTAGCGGGAGATCCTAGCACAGATACGCAGTATTTT
size: many
D: TRBD2
V: TRBV7-3
J: TRBJ2-3

CDR3: CSALILHEQYF
DNA: TGCAGCGCCCTTATACTTCACGAGCAGTACTTC
size: few
D: -
V: TRBV29-1
J: TRBJ2-7

CDR3: CSAQTGLEQPQHF
DNA: TGCAGCGCCCAGACAGGGCTGGAGCAGCCCCAGCATTTT
size: -
D: TRBD1
V: TRBV29-1
J: TRBJ1-5

CDR3: CASSPGTSLSTDTQYF
DNA: TGTGCCAGCAGCCCCGGGACTAGCCTAAGCACAGATACGCAGTATTTT
size: many
D: TRBD2
V: TRBV6-6
J: TRBJ2-3

CDR3: CASSDAGGRDTQYF
DNA: TGTGCCAGCAGTGATGCCGGGGGGCGAGATACGCAGTATTTT
size: many
D: -
V: TRBV6-4
J: TRBJ2-3

CDR3: CASSLGTGEYEQYF
DNA: TGTGCCAGCAGCCTCGGGACAGGGGAGTACGAGCAGTACTTC
size: medium-sized
D: TRBD1
V: TRBV28
J: TRBJ2-7

CDR3: CASSQEPRDRHSYEQYF
DNA: TGCGCCAGCAGCCAAGAGCCCCGGGACAGACACTCCTACGAGCAGTACTTC
size: few
D: TRBD1
V: TRBV4-1
J: TRBJ2-7

CDR3: CASSWEFSGDYEQYF
DNA: TGTGCCAGCAGTTGGGAATTTTCCGGGGACTACGAGCAGTACTTC
size: -
D: -
V: TRBV28
J: TRBJ2-7

CDR3: CSATTGANTEAFF
DNA: TGCAGTGCTACGACGGGGGCGAACACTGAAGCTTTCTTT
size: many
D: -
V: TRBV20-1
J: TRBJ1-1

CDR3: CASSPLPPPADEQFF
DNA: TGTGCCAGCTCACCACTCCCCCCACCGGCCGATGAGCAGTTCTTC
size: -
D: -
V: TRBV18
J: TRBJ2-1

CDR3: CASSFRTSYEQYF
DNA: TGTGCCAGCAGCTTCCGAACCAGCTACGAGCAGTACTTC
size: -
D: -
V: TRBV7-9
J: TRBJ2-7

CDR3: CASRLAGETQYF
DNA: TGTGCCAGCAGATTAGCGGGAGAGACCCAGTACTTC
size: many
D: TRBD2
V: TRBV14
J: TRBJ2-5

CDR3: CASSQARSHEQYF
DNA: TGCGCCAGCAGCCAGGCTAGGTCCCACGAGCAGTACTTC
size: many
D: -
V: TRBV4-3
J: TRBJ2-7

CDR3: CASRPLTGAQETQYF
DNA: TGTGCCAGCCGTCCACTCACGGGGGCCCAAGAGACCCAGTACTTC
size: many
D: -
V: TRBV6-5
J: TRBJ2-5

CDR3: CASSSQYNYGYTF
DNA: TGTGCCAGCAGTTCACAGTACAACTATGGCTACACCTTC
size: few
D: -
V: TRBV12-3/TRBV12-4
J: TRBJ1-2

CDR3: CSASLLAGGGDTQYF
DNA: TGCAGTGCTAGCCTACTAGCGGGAGGTGGAGATACGCAGTATTTT
size: few
D: TRBD2
V: TRBV20-1
J: TRBJ2-3

CDR3: CASSYGGAGNTIYF
DNA: TGTGCCAGCAGTTACGGGGGGGCTGGAAACACCATATATTTT
size: many
D: -
V: TRBV6-6
J: TRBJ1-3

CDR3: CASSPLRGSAGGNTEAFF
DNA: TGTGCCAGCAGCCCACTTAGAGGGTCCGCAGGCGGGAACACTGAAGCTTTCTTT
size: -
D: -
V: TRBV11-2
J: TRBJ1-1

CDR3: CASSYRAGDTGELFF
DNA: TGCGCCAGCAGCTACCGGGCAGGGGACACCGGGGAGCTGTTTTTT
size: few
D: -
V: TRBV4-3
J: TRBJ2-2

CDR3: CATLTDYEQYF
DNA: TGTGCCACTTTGACAGATTACGAGCAGTACTTC
size: -
D: -
V: TRBV28
J: TRBJ2-7

CDR3: CASSRTSGRGDTQYF
DNA: TGTGCCAGCAGTCGGACTAGCGGGAGAGGAGATACGCAGTATTTT
size: -
D: TRBD2
V: TRBV12-3/TRBV12-4
J: TRBJ2-3

CDR3: CASRRGRNQPQHF
DNA: TGTGCCAGTAGACGCGGCCGCAATCAGCCCCAGCATTTT
size: many
D: -
V: TRBV19
J: TRBJ1-5

CDR3: CAAEQVFGQPQHF
DNA: TGTGCCGCCGAACAGGTTTTCGGGCAGCCCCAGCATTTT
size: many
D: -
V: TRBV6-6
J: TRBJ1-5

CDR3: CASSLKHREVDTQYF
DNA: TGTGCCAGCAGCTTAAAGCACAGGGAGGTAGATACGCAGTATTTT
size: -
D: -
V: TRBV7-3
J: TRBJ2-3

CDR3: CASSQDGGTEYEQYF
DNA: TGTGCCAGCAGCCAAGATGGGGGGACAGAGTACGAGCAGTACTTC
size: few
D: -
V: TRBV4-2
J: TRBJ2-7

CDR3: CASSQEAYFEQYF
DNA: TGTGCCAGCAGCCAAGAGGCCTACTTCGAGCAGTACTTC
size: many
D: -
V: TRBV4-2
J: TRBJ2-7